What follows are 21 T cell receptor beta chains derived from one specimen sequenced in a study of T cell repertoires in cytomegalovirus infection. Each CDR3 protein is one row after TCRdb ran MiXCR on the reads. Here the sample spans fewer than 200,000 distinct CDR3 sequences, around 14% being singletons. Sequencing was carried out using PBMCs. The origin of the receptors is a human donor in good health (CMV status not recorded). Some clones in this sample may be carry-over from other donors' samples.

The table lists this clonotype with many counts. The rearrangement uses TRBV12-3 or TRBV12-4 and TRBJ1-1; D is perhaps TRBD1 (5 bases). CDR3 size: 14 residues. Trimming removed 4 bases at V and 7 bases at J, with 16 bases between. The CDR3 loop reads CASSWGGSSDEAFF. As DNA, the CDR3 is TGTGCCAGCAGTTGGGGGGGAAGTAGCGATGAAGCTTTCTTT.

This clonotype has just a few counts. This chain connects TRBV7-2 to TRBJ1-3, with TRBD1 as a possible D gene (6 bases). The CDR3 sequence is 13 residues long. Trimming took off 5 bases at V and 4 bases at J, with 9 bases between the two ends. In germline, CDR1 is SGHTA, CDR2 FQGNSA. The CDR3 coding sequence is TGTGCCAGCAGCGGAGGACAGGGAAACACCATATATTTT. Translated: CASSGGQGNTIYF.

This clonotype was observed many times. The rearrangement links TRBV7-8 to TRBJ1-5, with TRBD1 matching over 7 bases. There are 15 residues in the CDR3. Per the germline V gene, CDR1 is SGHVS and CDR2 is FQNEAQ. J was trimmed by 4 bases and V by 5 bases; bases with no gene match: 8. The CDR3 is CASSARDSLNQPQHF. The DNA of the CDR3 is TGTGCCAGCAGCGCACGGGACAGCTTAAATCAGCCCCAGCATTTT.

This clonotype has ten or more counts. The gene calls are TRBV6-1 and TRBJ2-6; 7 bases line up with TRBD1. The V and J ends lost 5 bases and 0 bases, in that order; junction bases with no gene match: 7. Germline CDR1 reads MNHNS; CDR2 reads SASEGT. The CDR3 length is 17 residues. CDR3 coding DNA: TGTGCCAGCAGTCTCCGGGACAGAGTCTCTGGGGCCAACGTCCTGACTTTC. This translates into CASSLRDRVSGANVLTF.

This clonotype was picked up many times. The chain links TRBV7-9 to TRBJ2-2, with D possibly matching TRBD2 (6 bases). This CDR3 is 16 amino acids long. Germline loops: CDR1 SEHNR, CDR2 FQNEAQ (reference sequence). The V and J ends lost 5 bases and 3 bases respectively, with 16 bases between them. The CDR3 DNA follows: TGTGCCAGCAGCCCGGGGACTGGCAAACACACCGGGGAGCTGTTTTTT. Translating gives CASSPGTGKHTGELFF.

This clonotype was seen a handful of times. The J gene is TRBJ1-2, the V gene TRBV29-1; no clear D gene. Trimming took 7 bases from V and 6 from J, leaving 12 bases between them. CDR3 length: 11 amino acids. Looked up from germline, CDR1 is SQVTM and CDR2 is ANQGSEA. The CDR3: CSALTRNGYTF. The DNA for the CDR3 is TGCAGCGCCCTTACCAGGAATGGCTACACCTTC.

This clonotype showed up just a few times. The gene calls are TRBV19 and TRBJ2-1, with unresolved D. The ends were cut back, 3 bases at V and 0 bases at J, with 6 bases in the middle. The germline CDR1 and CDR2 sequences are LNHDA and SQIVND (reference sequence). This CDR3 is built from 14 residues. The CDR3 reads CASSILSSYNEQFF. The CDR3 DNA reads TGTGCCAGTAGTATTCTGAGCTCCTACAATGAGCAGTTCTTC.

This clonotype was seen ten or more times. This chain connects TRBV28 to TRBJ1-1; D is unresolved. The CDR3 consists of 12 residues. Germline V lookup: CDR1 MDHEN, CDR2 SYDVKM. The V and J ends lost 8 bases and 4 bases respectively, with 11 bases between them. The CDR3 region has the DNA TGTGCCAGCTCGAGAGTTATCACTGAAGCTTTCTTT. Its protein product is CASSRVITEAFF.

There are many counts of this clonotype. The genes are TRBV7-9 and TRBJ2-7; tentatively, D is TRBD1 (7 bases). V lost 5 bases to trimming and J lost 4 bases, with 15 bases between them. Germline CDR1 is SEHNR and CDR2 is FQNEAQ (reference sequence). The length of the CDR3 is 14 residues. CDR3 sequence (DNA): TGTGCCAGCAGCGCCCCAGGGGGGAGTTACGAGCAGTACTTC. It codes for CASSAPGGSYEQYF. The whole variable domain, filled in from reference TRBV7-9 and TRBJ2-7, reads DTGVSQNPRHKITKRGQNVTFRCDPISEHNRLYWYRQTLGQGPEFLTYFQNEAQLEKSRLLSDRFSAERPKGSFSTLEIQRTEQGDSAMYLCASSAPGGSYEQYFGPGTRLTVT.

The chain couples TRBV3-1 to TRBJ2-1; 7 nucleotides agree with TRBD2. The germline gives CDR1 LGHDT, CDR2 YNNKEL (reference sequence). The V and J ends lost 4 bases and 7 bases, in that order; junction bases with no gene match: 10. The CDR3 covers 15 residues. CDR3 sequence: CASSPQRDPRNEQFF. The CDR3 bases are TGTGCCAGCAGCCCCCAGCGGGATCCCAGGAATGAGCAGTTCTTC.

This clonotype was seen ten or more times. The CDR3 nucleotides are TGTGCCAGCAGCCCCTCCGGGACTAGCGGGAGGATCGGGGAGCTGTTTTTT. As protein: CASSPSGTSGRIGELFF. This rearrangement joins TRBV28 to TRBJ2-2; 15 nucleotides agree with TRBD2. Germline trimming cut 6 bases from V and 7 bases from J; bases unmatched to any gene: 9. Germline CDR1 is MDHEN and CDR2 is SYDVKM. The CDR3 runs to 17 residues. Full variable domain (remainder filled in from reference TRBV28 and TRBJ2-2): DVKVTQSSRYLVKRTGEKVFLECVQDMDHENMFWYRQDPGLGLRLIYFSYDVKMKEKGDIPEGYSVSREKKERFSLILESASTNQTSMYLCASSPSGTSGRIGELFFGEGSRLTVL.

The chain combines TRBV7-9 with TRBJ2-1; 13 bases line up with TRBD2. The germline gives CDR1 SEHNR, CDR2 FQNEAQ (reference sequence). The V gene end was trimmed by 10 bases and the J gene end by 6 bases; junction bases not matched to a gene: 6. The CDR3 runs 14 residues. CDR3 nucleotides: TGTGCCATTGCACTAGCGGGAGGGTTCAATGAGCAGTTCTTC. Translated: CAIALAGGFNEQFF.

V usage is TRBV6-2 or TRBV6-3 and J usage is TRBJ2-1, with D possibly being TRBD1 or TRBD2 (5 bases each). This CDR3 has 12 amino acids. The germline V gene has CDR1 MNHEY and CDR2 SVGEGT. V lost 2 bases to trimming and J lost 8 bases, with 7 bases between them. For the CDR3, the DNA is TGTGCCAGCAGTTACCTGGGGGATGAGCAGTTCTTC. Its translation is CASSYLGDEQFF.

A few counts support this clonotype. The rearrangement links TRBV12-3 or TRBV12-4 to TRBJ1-6; 9 bases are shared with TRBD1. The CDR3 sequence is 13 residues long. The trim removed 9 bases at V and 9 bases at J, leaving 6 bases unmatched. The CDR3 DNA follows: TGTGCCAGTCTACAGGGGGCCGGTTCACCCCTCCACTTT. This gives the protein CASLQGAGSPLHF.

In this sample, this clonotype turned up a few times. A single base separates this from a much larger clone, so it may be a read error. This rearrangement joins TRBV7-2 to TRBJ1-5; D call uncertain. CDR3 size: 12 residues. Trimming stripped 8 bases from V and 7 bases from J, with 12 bases between. CDR1 is SGHTA and CDR2 is FQGNSA in the germline V gene. In DNA form, the CDR3 reads TGTGCCAGCTCGCTCTTAGGGCAGCCCCAGCATTTT. It translates to CASSLLGQPQHF.

This clonotype was counted at least ten times. V usage is TRBV7-2 and J usage is TRBJ1-5; D might be TRBD1 (6 bases). CDR1 SGHTA and CDR2 FQGNSA come from the germline V gene. CDR3 length: 13 residues. The V end was cut by 5 bases, the J end by 7 bases, with 12 bases between. CDR3 sequence: CASSNRDIQPQHF. CDR3 DNA: TGTGCCAGCAGCAACCGGGACATACAGCCCCAGCATTTT.

The table lists this clonotype with a few counts. The gene calls are TRBV6-6 and TRBJ2-2, with D perhaps TRBD1 or TRBD2 (5 bases each). CDR1 and CDR2 (germline): MNHNY, SVGAGI (reference sequence). The CDR3 is 13 residues long. V lost 4 bases and J 7 bases, leaving 10 bases between the germline ends. The CDR3 DNA reads TGTGCCAGCAGTTGGGGACCGAGCGGGGAGCTGTTTTTT. This sequence encodes CASSWGPSGELFF.

The chain recombines TRBV6-2 or TRBV6-3 with TRBJ2-3, with D possibly TRBD2 on 6 matching bases. Trimming removed 6 bases at V and 5 bases at J, with 15 bases between. This CDR3 contains 14 residues. CDR1 is MNHEY and CDR2 is SVGEGT in the germline V gene. DNA of the CDR3: TGTGCCAGCAGGGAAGGGACTTCAGGAGATACGCAGTATTTT. It translates to CASREGTSGDTQYF.

The chain carries TRBV4-1 and TRBJ2-5; 14 bases agree with TRBD2. Germline assignment: CDR1 MGHRA and CDR2 YSYEKL. With 5 bases clipped from V and 2 bases from J, the junction kept 13 bases outside the gene matches. CDR3 size: 19 residues. For the CDR3, the DNA is TGCGCCAGCAGCTCCCGGACTAGCGGGGGGCGGGAGCTTCAAGAGACCCAGTACTTC. Translating it yields CASSSRTSGGRELQETQYF.

The table lists this clonotype with a few counts. The chain is built from TRBV4-1 and TRBJ2-1; the match to TRBD2 covers 13 bases. This CDR3 is built from 16 residues. Unmatched junction bases numbered 6, after V lost 5 bases and J lost 5 bases. In germline, CDR1 is MGHRA, CDR2 YSYEKL. The CDR3 coding sequence is TGCGCCAGCAGCGGGGCCGGACTAGCGGGGGACAATGAGCAGTTCTTC. Its translation is CASSGAGLAGDNEQFF.

This clonotype was counted between two and nine times. J is TRBJ1-5 and V is TRBV7-9; no clear D gene. Germline V gene data show CDR1 as SEHNR and CDR2 as FQNEAQ (reference sequence). With 1 base removed from V and 1 base from J, the gap between germline ends came to 5 bases. This CDR3 has 14 residues. CDR3 in DNA: TGTGCCAGCAGCTTAGACATGAGCAATCAGCCCCAGCATTTT. Protein product: CASSLDMSNQPQHF.